This is a list of T cell receptor beta chains from one sample in a study of T-cell memory formation after mild COVID-19. Using its own MiXCR run on the 5' RACE reads, TCRdb lists one record per CDR3 protein. The sample has about 150,000 distinct CDR3 sequences, more than 14% seen once; the top ten hold roughly 15%. Input material: PBMCs or a T cell subset sorted from them (not recorded which). These receptors all stem from an adult woman who had mild COVID-19 (a few samples of this study predate the infection). Cell type and time point are not known. CDR3s include the opening cysteine and the closing phenylalanine or tryptophan. Each record gives: CDR3 protein, CDR3 DNA, J gene, D gene, clone size, V gene. D genes are given only for firm matches. Expanded clones are given a class, and other clones once, few, many or no size at all.

cdr3_aa: CASSSSAGVRNEQFF
cdr3_nt: TGTGCCAGCTCGTCGAGCGCGGGGGTTAGGAATGAGCAGTTCTTC
j_call: TRBJ2-1
d_call: TRBD2
clone_size: many
v_call: TRBV7-3

cdr3_aa: CATSDLGKGSYEQYF
cdr3_nt: TGTGCCACCAGTGATTTGGGGAAGGGTTCCTACGAGCAGTACTTC
j_call: TRBJ2-7
d_call: -
clone_size: few
v_call: TRBV24-1

cdr3_aa: CASSQGPFANTGELFF
cdr3_nt: TGCGCCAGCAGCCAAGGACCGTTCGCGAACACCGGGGAGCTGTTTTTT
j_call: TRBJ2-2
d_call: -
clone_size: -
v_call: TRBV4-1

cdr3_aa: CASSLGVTPNGGYEQYF
cdr3_nt: TGCGCCAGCAGCTTGGGGGTGACACCCAACGGAGGGTACGAGCAGTACTTC
j_call: TRBJ2-7
d_call: -
clone_size: -
v_call: TRBV5-1

cdr3_aa: CASSLGRKWTVQYF
cdr3_nt: TGTGCCAGCAGCTTGGGACGAAAATGGACAGTCCAGTACTTC
j_call: TRBJ2-5
d_call: -
clone_size: few
v_call: TRBV11-2

cdr3_aa: CASSFDDRGEQYF
cdr3_nt: TGTGCCAGCAGCTTCGACGACAGGGGCGAGCAGTACTTC
j_call: TRBJ2-7
d_call: TRBD1
clone_size: -
v_call: TRBV3-1

cdr3_aa: CASSYLGGGDLDEQYF
cdr3_nt: TGTGCCAGCAGCTACCTTGGAGGGGGGGACCTCGACGAGCAGTACTTC
j_call: TRBJ2-7
d_call: -
clone_size: few
v_call: TRBV7-9

cdr3_aa: CATSPRQGSYEQYF
cdr3_nt: TGTGCCACCAGTCCGCGACAGGGCTCCTACGAGCAGTACTTC
j_call: TRBJ2-7
d_call: TRBD1
clone_size: -
v_call: TRBV24-1

cdr3_aa: CASSQGLAGGYQETQYF
cdr3_nt: TGCGCCAGCAGCCAAGGACTAGCGGGAGGGTACCAAGAGACCCAGTACTTC
j_call: TRBJ2-5
d_call: TRBD2
clone_size: few
v_call: TRBV4-3

cdr3_aa: CASSYTMTGTGMNTEAFF
cdr3_nt: TGTGCCAGCAGTTACACCATGACAGGGACAGGGATGAACACTGAAGCTTTCTTT
j_call: TRBJ1-1
d_call: TRBD1
clone_size: few
v_call: TRBV6-2/TRBV6-3

cdr3_aa: CASSVTSGVNEQFF
cdr3_nt: TGCGCCAGCAGCGTCACTAGCGGGGTAAATGAGCAGTTCTTC
j_call: TRBJ2-1
d_call: TRBD2
clone_size: few
v_call: TRBV5-1

cdr3_aa: CASSFQGSQETQYF
cdr3_nt: TGCGCCAGCAGCTTTCAAGGCAGCCAAGAGACCCAGTACTTC
j_call: TRBJ2-5
d_call: -
clone_size: few
v_call: TRBV5-1

cdr3_aa: CASSQDGLDGYTF
cdr3_nt: TGTGCCAGCAGCCAAGATGGTCTCGATGGCTACACCTTC
j_call: TRBJ1-2
d_call: -
clone_size: -
v_call: TRBV3-1

cdr3_aa: CASSVGTGQFF
cdr3_nt: TGTGCCAGCAGCGTGGGGACAGGGCAGTTCTTC
j_call: TRBJ2-1
d_call: TRBD1
clone_size: -
v_call: TRBV7-9

cdr3_aa: CASSLGLAPTDTQYF
cdr3_nt: TGTGCCAGCAGTCTCGGACTAGCGCCCACAGATACGCAGTATTTT
j_call: TRBJ2-3
d_call: TRBD2
clone_size: -
v_call: TRBV12-3/TRBV12-4

cdr3_aa: CSVGGGDWGSYNEQFF
cdr3_nt: TGCAGCGTTGGGGGAGGCGATTGGGGGTCCTACAATGAGCAGTTCTTC
j_call: TRBJ2-1
d_call: -
clone_size: -
v_call: TRBV29-1

cdr3_aa: CASSQVTGGGSQPQHF
cdr3_nt: TGCGCCAGCAGCCAAGTGACAGGGGGCGGGAGTCAGCCCCAGCATTTT
j_call: TRBJ1-5
d_call: TRBD1
clone_size: few
v_call: TRBV4-1

cdr3_aa: CASSQDQAGGNEQFF
cdr3_nt: TGCGCCAGCAGCCAAGATCAAGCGGGAGGGAATGAGCAGTTCTTC
j_call: TRBJ2-1
d_call: TRBD2
clone_size: few
v_call: TRBV4-3

cdr3_aa: CASRWEDRVNQPQHF
cdr3_nt: TGTGCCAGCAGGTGGGAAGACAGGGTAAATCAGCCCCAGCATTTT
j_call: TRBJ1-5
d_call: TRBD1
clone_size: -
v_call: TRBV6-6

cdr3_aa: CASSQVGTSDYEQYF
cdr3_nt: TGCGCCAGCAGCCAAGTAGGGACTAGCGATTACGAGCAGTACTTC
j_call: TRBJ2-7
d_call: TRBD2
clone_size: few
v_call: TRBV4-3

cdr3_aa: CASSVNLGQPGYEQYF
cdr3_nt: TGTGCCAGCAGCGTGAACTTGGGACAGCCTGGGTACGAGCAGTACTTC
j_call: TRBJ2-7
d_call: TRBD1
clone_size: -
v_call: TRBV2

cdr3_aa: CASSLGRTGQGSTAGEQYF
cdr3_nt: TGTGCCAGCAGCTTAGGGAGAACGGGACAGGGATCAACGGCAGGGGAGCAGTACTTC
j_call: TRBJ2-7
d_call: TRBD1
clone_size: few
v_call: TRBV7-8

cdr3_aa: CASSQEFPSGVGDTQYF
cdr3_nt: TGTGCCAGCAGCCAAGAATTCCCTAGCGGGGTCGGGGATACGCAGTATTTT
j_call: TRBJ2-3
d_call: TRBD2
clone_size: few
v_call: TRBV4-2

cdr3_aa: CASSLREWDTEAFF
cdr3_nt: TGTGCCAGCAGCTTAAGGGAGTGGGACACTGAAGCTTTCTTT
j_call: TRBJ1-1
d_call: -
clone_size: -
v_call: TRBV7-9

cdr3_aa: CASSPSSGSRIGSYNEQFF
cdr3_nt: TGCGCCAGCAGCCCATCTAGCGGGAGCCGAATTGGCTCCTACAATGAGCAGTTCTTC
j_call: TRBJ2-1
d_call: TRBD2
clone_size: many
v_call: TRBV5-1

cdr3_aa: CASSPGVAGGNEQFF
cdr3_nt: TGTGCCAGCAGCCCCGGGGTAGCGGGGGGGAATGAGCAGTTCTTC
j_call: TRBJ2-1
d_call: TRBD2
clone_size: -
v_call: TRBV12-3/TRBV12-4

cdr3_aa: CASRLEPSVNTEAFF
cdr3_nt: TGTGCCAGCAGACTTGAGCCATCAGTGAACACTGAAGCTTTCTTT
j_call: TRBJ1-1
d_call: -
clone_size: -
v_call: TRBV5-5

cdr3_aa: CASSELYEQYF
cdr3_nt: TGTGCCAGCAGTGAACTCTACGAGCAGTACTTC
j_call: TRBJ2-7
d_call: -
clone_size: many
v_call: TRBV2

cdr3_aa: CAISESYHYEQYF
cdr3_nt: TGTGCCATCAGTGAGTCGTACCACTACGAGCAGTACTTC
j_call: TRBJ2-7
d_call: -
clone_size: -
v_call: TRBV10-3

cdr3_aa: CASSPSRASSGNTIYF
cdr3_nt: TGTGCCAGCAGCCCCTCTAGGGCTAGCTCTGGAAACACCATATATTTT
j_call: TRBJ1-3
d_call: -
clone_size: -
v_call: TRBV7-9

cdr3_aa: CASSHPDYNSPLHF
cdr3_nt: TGTGCCAGCAGCCACCCAGACTATAATTCACCCCTCCACTTT
j_call: TRBJ1-6
d_call: -
clone_size: few
v_call: TRBV7-8

cdr3_aa: CASSRSPWREGEDTQYF
cdr3_nt: TGTGCCAGCAGTCGAAGCCCGTGGCGGGAGGGAGAAGATACGCAGTATTTT
j_call: TRBJ2-3
d_call: TRBD2
clone_size: -
v_call: TRBV9

cdr3_aa: CASSLEGARDSPLHF
cdr3_nt: TGTGCCAGCAGCTTAGAGGGGGCTAGGGATTCACCCCTCCACTTT
j_call: TRBJ1-6
d_call: TRBD1
clone_size: few
v_call: TRBV7-9

cdr3_aa: CASSLDRGGNTEAFF
cdr3_nt: TGTGCCAGCAGCTTAGACAGGGGCGGCAACACTGAAGCTTTCTTT
j_call: TRBJ1-1
d_call: TRBD1
clone_size: few
v_call: TRBV7-2

cdr3_aa: CASSLVVNTGELFF
cdr3_nt: TGTGCCAGCAGTTTAGTGGTGAACACCGGGGAGCTGTTTTTT
j_call: TRBJ2-2
d_call: -
clone_size: -
v_call: TRBV12-3/TRBV12-4

cdr3_aa: CAISDGGRGTEAFF
cdr3_nt: TGTGCCATCAGTGATGGGGGAAGAGGCACTGAAGCTTTCTTT
j_call: TRBJ1-1
d_call: -
clone_size: -
v_call: TRBV10-3

cdr3_aa: CASSIAGGPGNEQFF
cdr3_nt: TGTGCCAGCAGTATAGCGGGAGGGCCCGGTAATGAGCAGTTCTTC
j_call: TRBJ2-1
d_call: TRBD2
clone_size: -
v_call: TRBV12-3/TRBV12-4

cdr3_aa: CASSLSGPRNEQFF
cdr3_nt: TGTGCCAGCAGTTTATCGGGACCGCGGAATGAGCAGTTCTTC
j_call: TRBJ2-1
d_call: -
clone_size: -
v_call: TRBV27

cdr3_aa: CASTPTWGGAKNIQYF
cdr3_nt: TGTGCCAGCACCCCTACTTGGGGGGGAGCCAAAAACATTCAGTACTTC
j_call: TRBJ2-4
d_call: TRBD2
clone_size: -
v_call: TRBV6-5

cdr3_aa: CASSLEGGSDTQYF
cdr3_nt: TGTGCCAGCAGCTTAGAGGGGGGATCAGATACGCAGTATTTT
j_call: TRBJ2-3
d_call: -
clone_size: once
v_call: TRBV7-9

cdr3_aa: CASSQIPGQPYEQYF
cdr3_nt: TGTGCCAGCTCTCAGATCCCGGGACAGCCCTACGAGCAGTACTTC
j_call: TRBJ2-7
d_call: TRBD1
clone_size: few
v_call: TRBV18

cdr3_aa: CASSAGQGSTDTQYF
cdr3_nt: TGTGCCAGCAGCGCTGGACAGGGGAGCACAGATACGCAGTATTTT
j_call: TRBJ2-3
d_call: TRBD1
clone_size: -
v_call: TRBV2

cdr3_aa: CASGTLAMITDTQYF
cdr3_nt: TGTGCTAGTGGTACCTTAGCGATGATCACAGATACGCAGTATTTT
j_call: TRBJ2-3
d_call: -
clone_size: -
v_call: TRBV12-5

cdr3_aa: CASSLDGQGAREQYF
cdr3_nt: TGTGCCAGCAGCTTAGACGGACAGGGGGCGCGAGAGCAGTACTTC
j_call: TRBJ2-7
d_call: TRBD1
clone_size: few
v_call: TRBV7-2

cdr3_aa: CASRWLKGSDEQYF
cdr3_nt: TGTGCCAGCAGGTGGCTTAAGGGTAGCGACGAGCAGTACTTC
j_call: TRBJ2-7
d_call: -
clone_size: few
v_call: TRBV6-2/TRBV6-3

cdr3_aa: CASSLLSGGLDPTDTQYF
cdr3_nt: TGTGCCAGCAGCTTGCTTAGCGGGGGCCTTGACCCCACAGATACGCAGTATTTT
j_call: TRBJ2-3
d_call: TRBD2
clone_size: -
v_call: TRBV5-4

cdr3_aa: CASSLRLNTGELFF
cdr3_nt: TGTGCCAGCAGCCTAAGACTCAACACCGGGGAGCTGTTTTTT
j_call: TRBJ2-2
d_call: -
clone_size: few
v_call: TRBV3-1

cdr3_aa: CASSLRQKIQETQYF
cdr3_nt: TGTGCCAGCAGCCTACGACAGAAAATACAAGAGACCCAGTACTTC
j_call: TRBJ2-5
d_call: -
clone_size: -
v_call: TRBV7-6

cdr3_aa: CASSDSYLSYGYTF
cdr3_nt: TGTGCCAGCAGCGACAGTTATTTGAGCTATGGCTACACCTTC
j_call: TRBJ1-2
d_call: -
clone_size: once
v_call: TRBV12-3/TRBV12-4

cdr3_aa: CASTPVMGGAETQYF
cdr3_nt: TGTGCCAGCACCCCAGTTATGGGGGGCGCGGAGACCCAGTACTTC
j_call: TRBJ2-5
d_call: -
clone_size: -
v_call: TRBV12-3/TRBV12-4

cdr3_aa: CASSAYNEQFF
cdr3_nt: TGTGCCAGCAGTGCCTACAATGAGCAGTTCTTC
j_call: TRBJ2-1
d_call: -
clone_size: -
v_call: TRBV2

cdr3_aa: CASSPARGDTEAFF
cdr3_nt: TGTGCCAGCTCACCAGCCAGAGGGGACACTGAAGCTTTCTTT
j_call: TRBJ1-1
d_call: -
clone_size: -
v_call: TRBV18

cdr3_aa: CASTRGTSGSREQFF
cdr3_nt: TGTGCCAGCACCCGGGGGACTAGCGGGAGTCGCGAGCAGTTCTTC
j_call: TRBJ2-1
d_call: TRBD2
clone_size: -
v_call: TRBV12-3/TRBV12-4

cdr3_aa: CASSPSPLAGKDTQYF
cdr3_nt: TGTGCCAGCAGTCCCTCCCCACTAGCGGGCAAGGATACGCAGTATTTT
j_call: TRBJ2-3
d_call: TRBD2
clone_size: few
v_call: TRBV12-3/TRBV12-4

cdr3_aa: CASSRISGSSGNTIYF
cdr3_nt: TGCGCCAGCAGCCGGATCAGTGGATCCTCTGGAAACACCATATATTTT
j_call: TRBJ1-3
d_call: -
clone_size: -
v_call: TRBV5-1

cdr3_aa: CASSPPRGSAGGLRDNEQFF
cdr3_nt: TGTGCCAGCTCACCACCCCGCGGGTCAGCGGGGGGCTTACGGGACAATGAGCAGTTCTTC
j_call: TRBJ2-1
d_call: TRBD2
clone_size: -
v_call: TRBV18

cdr3_aa: CASSLPGLASEADTQYF
cdr3_nt: TGTGCCAGCAGCCTCCCGGGACTAGCAAGTGAGGCAGATACGCAGTATTTT
j_call: TRBJ2-3
d_call: TRBD2
clone_size: -
v_call: TRBV5-6